One T cell receptor (beta chain) is described in this entry. TCRdb keeps only in-frame clones here, not all; method: immunoSEQ multiplex PCR. The sample lists thousands of clones, almost 70% occurring once. These data are taken from a study of CD4+ T cells in melanoma. CDR3 size: 16 residues. V was pared by 4 bases and J by 6 bases, with 20 bases between. Germline assignment: CDR1 SGHDT and CDR2 YYEEEE. The rearrangement links TRBV5-6 to TRBJ2-1, with no clear D. The sequenced sample was cells from a culture (not recorded whether cultured in vitro). The TCR was taken from a human donor with melanoma. The CDR3 region is CASSISTGVAFNEQFF. CDR3 coding DNA: TGTGCCAGCAGCATTTCGACTGGCGTCGCTTTCAATGAGCAGTTCTTC.